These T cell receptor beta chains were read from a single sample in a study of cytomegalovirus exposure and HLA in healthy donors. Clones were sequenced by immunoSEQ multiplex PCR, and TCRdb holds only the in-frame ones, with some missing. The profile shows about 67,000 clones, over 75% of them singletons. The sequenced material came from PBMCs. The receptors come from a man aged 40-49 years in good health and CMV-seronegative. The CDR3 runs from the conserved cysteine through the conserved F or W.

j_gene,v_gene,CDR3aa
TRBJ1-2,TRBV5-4,CASSFAPTGSNYGYTF
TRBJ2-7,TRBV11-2,CASSIPGRTYEQYF
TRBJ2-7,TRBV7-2,CASSLGGRTLEQYF
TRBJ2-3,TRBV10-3,CAISEGETDTQYF
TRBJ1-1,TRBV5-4,CASSLGGTGEAFF
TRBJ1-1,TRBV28,CASSRTAMNAEAFF
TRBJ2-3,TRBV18,CASSPWAEGASTDTQYF
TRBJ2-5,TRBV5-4,CASSLGGQREETQYF
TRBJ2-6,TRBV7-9,CASSPDGRASNVLTF
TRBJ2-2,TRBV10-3,CAISESTGGPGELFF
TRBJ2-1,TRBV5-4,CASSSATSGKYNEQFF
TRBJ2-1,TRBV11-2,CASSFRETYNEQFF
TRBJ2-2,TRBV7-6,CASSSTAGPGELFF
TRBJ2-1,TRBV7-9,CASSPLGSDEQFF
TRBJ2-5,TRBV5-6,CASSFPGVRETQYF
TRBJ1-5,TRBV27,CASSITGAGQPQHF
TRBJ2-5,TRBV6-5,CASSFLGGGTQYF
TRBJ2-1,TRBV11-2,CASSLVPRLAVYNEQFF
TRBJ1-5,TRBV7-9,CASSFGQAGGPQHF
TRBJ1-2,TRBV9,CASSVAGSRGLTNYGYTF
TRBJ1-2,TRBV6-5,CASSSGGGGYTF
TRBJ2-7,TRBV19,CASSIWSAGVVIKQYF
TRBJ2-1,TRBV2,CASSGPGQGIYNEQFF
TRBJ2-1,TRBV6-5,CASSRETSGGVVQFF
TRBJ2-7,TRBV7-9,CASSSDRGLAGAVYHEQYF
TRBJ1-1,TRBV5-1,CASSAGTGGTEAFF
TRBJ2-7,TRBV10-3,CAISTGTGSYEQYF
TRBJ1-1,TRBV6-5,CASNPTVRDTEAFF
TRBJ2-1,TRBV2,CASSDEGVVWEQFF
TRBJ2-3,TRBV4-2,CASSPEGLAGGASTDTQYF
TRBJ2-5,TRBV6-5,CASRSRGVQETQYF
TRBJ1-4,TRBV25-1,CASSRGQVATNEKLFF
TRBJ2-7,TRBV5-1,CASSLTSGITYEQYF
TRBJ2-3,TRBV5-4,CASRRSSGLTDTQYF
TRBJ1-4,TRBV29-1,CSVRTGGDEKLFF
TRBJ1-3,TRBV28,CASRVQGSGNTIYF
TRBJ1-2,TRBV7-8,CASSPLISGGGSSYGYTF
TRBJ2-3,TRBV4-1,CASSIRGTSVDTQYF
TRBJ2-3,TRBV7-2,CASSFALADTQYF
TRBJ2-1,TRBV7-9,CASNTRTSGINEQFF
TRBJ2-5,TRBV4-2,CASSQEGPTTGETQYF
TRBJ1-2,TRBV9,CASSNGQGSGYTF
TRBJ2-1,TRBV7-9,CASSFSGQLNEQFF
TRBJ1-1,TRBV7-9,CSSSLVSIEAFF
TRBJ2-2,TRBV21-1,CATFPGQSNTGELFF
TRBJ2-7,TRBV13,CASSLGDRFPYEQYF
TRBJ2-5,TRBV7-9,CASSPPGGGGMGQYF
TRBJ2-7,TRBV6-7,CASSHPSGTSNEQYF
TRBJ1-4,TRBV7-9,CASSLVGTGYEKLFF
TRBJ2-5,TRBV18,CASSPGQGKGQETQYF
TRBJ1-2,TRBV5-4,CASSLRQYYGYTF
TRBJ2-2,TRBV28,CASRGAGTGVRLAPGELFF
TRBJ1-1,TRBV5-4,CASSLSSGTEAFF
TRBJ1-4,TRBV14,CASSQTGIGEKLFF
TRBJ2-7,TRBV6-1,CASGLTSGGPREQYF